A single sample gave rise to the 16 T cell receptor beta chains below, sequenced in a study of T-cell memory formation after mild COVID-19. MiXCR, run by TCRdb on the 5' RACE reads, gives a single entry per CDR3 protein. In the table there are roughly 180,000 distinct CDR3 sequences, approximately 18% of which are singletons. The sequenced material came from PBMCs or a T cell subset sorted from them (not recorded which). The receptors shown here come from a young man who had mild COVID-19 (a few samples of this study predate the infection). Cell type and time point are not known.

The chain couples TRBV4-2 to TRBJ2-2; D may be TRBD1 (6 bases). V gave up 0 bases and J gave up 4 bases, with 12 bases separating them. The germline gives CDR1 LGHNA, CDR2 YNFKEQ. The length of the CDR3 is 16 residues. CDR3 residues: CASSQEWGRGTGELFF. In DNA form, the CDR3 reads TGTGCCAGCAGCCAAGAATGGGGGCGAGGCACCGGGGAGCTGTTTTTT.

This clonotype was detected a few times. V usage is TRBV7-9 and J usage is TRBJ2-6; a weak D match, TRBD2 (6 bases). V dropped 5 bases and J dropped 2 bases, with 22 bases sitting between them. The CDR3 is 19 amino acids. Per the germline V gene, CDR1 is SEHNR and CDR2 is FQNEAQ (reference sequence). The DNA of the CDR3 is TGTGCCAGCAGCCTAGGGCGGGGCAGCTACCGCGCTGGGGCCAACGTCCTGACTTTC. Translated: CASSLGRGSYRAGANVLTF.

The CDR3 region is CASSKEVWTYEQYV. The CDR3, as DNA: TGTGCCAGCAGCAAAGAAGTCTGGACCTACGAGCAGTACGTC. The chain carries TRBV21-1 and TRBJ2-7. TRBV21-1 counts as a pseudogene. There are 14 residues in the CDR3.

This chain joins TRBV4-3 and TRBJ2-2; possibly TRBD1 or TRBD2 for D (5 bases each). Germline-derived CDR1 and CDR2 are LGHNA and YSLEER. Trimming stripped 1 base from V and 8 bases from J, with 17 bases between. The CDR3 has 16 amino acids. The CDR3 here is CASSQAGAEWGGELFF. The CDR3 DNA reads TGCGCCAGCAGCCAAGCCGGGGCCGAGTGGGGTGGGGAGCTGTTTTTT.

At least ten counts were recorded for this clonotype. The junction differs from germline at one of its ends, possibly a read error. The CDR3 region is CASILGGYSPDYTF. The CDR3 bases are TGTGCCAGCATCTTAGGCGGCTACTCCCCCGACTACACCTTC. The chain couples TRBV7-4 to TRBJ1-2; D unresolved. This CDR3 spans 14 amino acids. The germline gives CDR1 SGHVT, CDR2 SQSDAQ.

V is TRBV6-5 and J is TRBJ2-1; 7 bases align to TRBD2. Trimming removed 5 bases from V and 1 base from J; junction bases left unmatched: 11. The germline V gene has CDR1 MNHEY and CDR2 SVGAGI. The CDR3 has 17 residues. The DNA of the CDR3 is TGTGCCAGCAGTAAGGTGGCAGCGGGGAGGTCCTACAATGAGCAGTTCTTC. Protein sequence: CASSKVAAGRSYNEQFF.

The sample holds many counts of this clonotype. This chain joins TRBV7-2 and TRBJ2-3, with unresolved D. Germline CDR1 is SGHTA and CDR2 is FQGNSA. Trimming removed 1 base from V and 5 bases from J, with 7 bases in between. CDR3 length equals 13 residues. CDR3 residues: CASSLDREDTQYF. CDR3 nucleotide sequence: TGTGCCAGCAGCTTAGACAGAGAAGATACGCAGTATTTT.

V and J are TRBV28 and TRBJ1-1; a weak D match, TRBD1 (5 bases). This CDR3 has 11 residues. V was trimmed by 6 bases and J by 8 bases, leaving 10 bases between them. The germline gives CDR1 MDHEN, CDR2 SYDVKM. The CDR3 spells CASSPRQEAFF. Here the CDR3 DNA reads TGTGCCAGCAGCCCTCGACAGGAAGCTTTCTTT.

DNA of the CDR3: TGTGCCAGCAGTGTACAGGGAGGGGGCACTGAAGCTTTCTTT. This codes for CASSVQGGGTEAFF. V usage is TRBV2 and J usage is TRBJ1-1, with D possibly being TRBD1 (6 bases). The germline V and J ends were trimmed by 4 bases and 4 bases, with 13 bases remaining between them. The CDR3 has 14 residues. CDR1 and CDR2 (germline): SNHLY, FYNNEI.

The CDR3 spells CASSHRVPGQGIPNEQFF. DNA for the CDR3: TGTGCCAGCAGCCATCGAGTTCCGGGACAGGGGATACCCAATGAGCAGTTCTTC. The chain is built from TRBV7-9 and TRBJ2-1; 10 bases are a match to TRBD1. The CDR3 runs 18 residues. Germline loops: CDR1 SEHNR, CDR2 FQNEAQ (reference sequence). The junction had 16 bases not matched to a gene; V was cut back by 5 bases and J by 6 bases.

V usage is TRBV7-2 and J usage is TRBJ2-7; TRBD2 might be the D (7 bases). V was clipped by 1 base and J by 0 bases, with 16 bases between them. This CDR3 spans 17 amino acids. CDR1 is SGHTA, CDR2 FQGNSA, per germline. In DNA form, the CDR3 reads TGTGCCAGCAGCTTAGTTAAGGGGGGGGCCAGCTCCTACGAGCAGTACTTC. Protein product: CASSLVKGGASSYEQYF.

This clonotype was counted only a few times. The chain links TRBV20-1 to TRBJ2-3; possibly TRBD2 for D (6 bases). Trimming shortened V by 6 bases and J by 3 bases, and 16 bases separated the two germline ends. CDR3 size: 14 residues. Looked up from germline, CDR1 is DFQATT and CDR2 is SNEGSKA (reference sequence). The CDR3, as DNA: TGCAGTGCCATAGCGGAACTAGCAACAGATACGCAGTATTTT. Protein: CSAIAELATDTQYF.

This clonotype was detected only a few times. The CDR3 spells CASSPQGARGNTIYF. CDR3 DNA: TGTGCCAGCTCACCGCAGGGGGCGCGAGGAAACACCATATATTTT. This rearrangement joins TRBV18 to TRBJ1-3; TRBD1 aligns across 8 bases. This CDR3 is 15 amino acids long. Germline V CDR1 and CDR2: KGHSH, LQKENI. The junction had 5 bases not matched to a gene; V was cut back by 3 bases and J by 4 bases.

This clonotype has a handful of counts. This chain connects TRBV7-9 to TRBJ2-7; D is perhaps TRBD2 (6 bases). Germline V gene data show CDR1 as SEHNR and CDR2 as FQNEAQ (reference sequence). The CDR3 is made up of 13 amino acids. The V and J ends lost 5 bases and 3 bases respectively, with 11 bases between them. The CDR3 nucleotides are TGTGCCAGCAGCGTGGGGGGAGGCTACGAGCAGTACTTC. Protein sequence: CASSVGGGYEQYF.

V is TRBV5-4 and J is TRBJ2-3; 7 bases line up with TRBD2. V trimming: 3 bases; J trimming: 0 bases; junction bases outside the gene matches: 10. The CDR3 length is 17 residues. Germline-derived CDR1 and CDR2 are SGHNT and YYREEE (reference sequence). The CDR3: CASSSGTKTPSTDTQYF. The CDR3 nucleotides read TGTGCCAGCAGCTCTGGGACTAAGACTCCTAGCACAGATACGCAGTATTTT.

The rearrangement links TRBV7-2 to TRBJ2-7, with unresolved D. Germline-derived CDR1 and CDR2 are SGHTA and FQGNSA. Trimming took 1 base from V and 2 from J, leaving 9 bases between them. The CDR3 consists of 14 residues. The DNA of the CDR3 is TGTGCCAGCAGCTTAGGCGGCACTGCCTACGAGCAGTACTTC. This gives the protein CASSLGGTAYEQYF.